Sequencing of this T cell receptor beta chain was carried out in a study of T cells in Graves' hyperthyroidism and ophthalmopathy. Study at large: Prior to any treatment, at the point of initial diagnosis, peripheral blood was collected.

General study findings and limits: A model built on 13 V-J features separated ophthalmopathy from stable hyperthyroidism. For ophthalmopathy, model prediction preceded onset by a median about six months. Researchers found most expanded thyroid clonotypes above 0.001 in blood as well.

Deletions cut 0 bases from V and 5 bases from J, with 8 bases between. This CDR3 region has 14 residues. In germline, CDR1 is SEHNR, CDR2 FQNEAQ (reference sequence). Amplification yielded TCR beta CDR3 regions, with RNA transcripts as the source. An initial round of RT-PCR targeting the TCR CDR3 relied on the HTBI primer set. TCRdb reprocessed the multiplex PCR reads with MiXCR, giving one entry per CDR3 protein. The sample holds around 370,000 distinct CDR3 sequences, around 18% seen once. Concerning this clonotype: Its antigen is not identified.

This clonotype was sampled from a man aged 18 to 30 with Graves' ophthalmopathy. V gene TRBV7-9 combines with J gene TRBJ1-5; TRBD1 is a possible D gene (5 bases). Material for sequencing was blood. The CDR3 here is CASSLAGGDQPQHF. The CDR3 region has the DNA TGTGCCAGCAGCTTAGCCGGGGGGGATCAGCCCCAGCATTTT.